This T cell receptor (beta chain) emerged from a study of blood T cell repertoires in COVID-19. The CDR3 length is 12 residues. Germline CDR1 reads SNHLY; CDR2 reads FYNNEI. The V end was cut by 4 bases, the J end by 5 bases, with 6 bases between. Assay used: immunoSEQ multiplex PCR; TCRdb lists only in-frame clones, some missing. There are approximately 150,000 clones in the sample; about 85% occur only once, and about 5.6% lies in the top ten. This sequence joins TRBV2 and TRBJ2-1; no reliable D call. The TCR comes from a woman between 50 and 59 years old with COVID-19, enrolled during active disease. The sequenced material came from peripheral blood. This CDR3 is CASSGRDNEQFF. The CDR3, as DNA: TGTGCCAGCAGTGGAAGAGACAATGAGCAGTTCTTC.